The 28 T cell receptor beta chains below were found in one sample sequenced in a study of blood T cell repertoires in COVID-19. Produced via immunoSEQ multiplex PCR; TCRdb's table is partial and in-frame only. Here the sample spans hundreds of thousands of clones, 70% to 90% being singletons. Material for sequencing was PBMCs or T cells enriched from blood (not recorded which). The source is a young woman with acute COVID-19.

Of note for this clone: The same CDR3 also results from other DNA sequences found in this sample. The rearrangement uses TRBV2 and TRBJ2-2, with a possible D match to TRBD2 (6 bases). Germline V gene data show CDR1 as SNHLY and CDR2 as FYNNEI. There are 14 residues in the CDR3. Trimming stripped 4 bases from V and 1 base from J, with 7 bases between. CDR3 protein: CASSVGGNTGELFF. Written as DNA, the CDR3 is TGTGCCAGCAGTGTCGGGGGGAACACCGGGGAGCTGTTTTTT. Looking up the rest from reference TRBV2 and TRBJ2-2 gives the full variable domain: EPEVTQTPSHQVTQMGQEVILRCVPISNHLYFYWYRQILGQKVEFLVSFYNNEISEKSEIFDDQFSVERPDGSNFTLKIRSTKLEDSAMYFCASSVGGNTGELFFGEGSRLTVL.

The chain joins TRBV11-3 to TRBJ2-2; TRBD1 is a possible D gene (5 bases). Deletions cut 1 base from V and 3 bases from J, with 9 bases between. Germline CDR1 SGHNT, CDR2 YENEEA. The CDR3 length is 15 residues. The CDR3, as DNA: TGTGCCAGCAGCTTAGGGCAGGGATACACCGGGGAGCTGTTTTTT. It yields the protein CASSLGQGYTGELFF.

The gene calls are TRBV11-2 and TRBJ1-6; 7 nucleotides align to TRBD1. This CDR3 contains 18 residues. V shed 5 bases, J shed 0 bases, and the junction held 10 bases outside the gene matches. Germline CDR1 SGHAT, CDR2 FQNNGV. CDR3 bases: TGTGCCAGCAGCCCTCCAAATCACAGGGGCTCCTATAATTCACCCCTCCACTTT. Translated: CASSPPNHRGSYNSPLHF.

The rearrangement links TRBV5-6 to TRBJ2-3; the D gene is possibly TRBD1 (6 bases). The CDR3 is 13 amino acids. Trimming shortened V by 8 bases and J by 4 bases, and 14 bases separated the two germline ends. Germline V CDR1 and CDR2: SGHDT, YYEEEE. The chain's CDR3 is CASQGGRPDTQYF. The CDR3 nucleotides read TGTGCCAGTCAAGGGGGTAGACCAGATACGCAGTATTTT.

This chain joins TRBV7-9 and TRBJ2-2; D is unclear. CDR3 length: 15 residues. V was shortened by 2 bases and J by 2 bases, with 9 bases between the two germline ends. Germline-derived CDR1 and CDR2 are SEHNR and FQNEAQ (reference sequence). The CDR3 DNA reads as TGTGCCAGCAGCTTAAAGGCGGAAAACACCGGGGAGCTGTTTTTT. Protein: CASSLKAENTGELFF.

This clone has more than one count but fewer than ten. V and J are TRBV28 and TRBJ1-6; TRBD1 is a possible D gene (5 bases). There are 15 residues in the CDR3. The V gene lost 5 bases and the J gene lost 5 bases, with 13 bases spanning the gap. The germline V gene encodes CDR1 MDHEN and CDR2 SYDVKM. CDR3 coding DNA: TGTGCCAGCAGTGACCGACAGATACATAATTCACCCCTCCACTTT. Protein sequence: CASSDRQIHNSPLHF.

In DNA form, the CDR3 reads TGCGCCAGCAGCCAAGCCCCCAGGGGACGCTCCTACGAGCAGTACTTC. Amino acid sequence: CASSQAPRGRSYEQYF. This chain links TRBV4-1 with TRBJ2-7; a possible D gene is TRBD1 (6 bases). CDR1 is MGHRA, CDR2 YSYEKL, per germline. The CDR3 is 16 amino acids. The V end was cut by 1 base, the J end by 0 bases, with 13 bases between.

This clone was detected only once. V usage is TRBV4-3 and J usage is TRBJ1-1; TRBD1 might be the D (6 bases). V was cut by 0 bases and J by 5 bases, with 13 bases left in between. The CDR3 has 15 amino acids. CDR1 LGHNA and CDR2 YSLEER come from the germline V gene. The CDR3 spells CASSQDSGTGTEAFF. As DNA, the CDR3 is TGCGCCAGCAGCCAAGATAGTGGTACAGGGACTGAAGCTTTCTTT.

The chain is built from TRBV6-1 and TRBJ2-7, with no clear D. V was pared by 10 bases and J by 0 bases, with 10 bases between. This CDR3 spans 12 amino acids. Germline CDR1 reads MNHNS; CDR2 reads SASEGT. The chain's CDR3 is CATSRISYEQYF. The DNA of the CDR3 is TGTGCCACTTCCAGGATCTCCTACGAGCAGTACTTC.

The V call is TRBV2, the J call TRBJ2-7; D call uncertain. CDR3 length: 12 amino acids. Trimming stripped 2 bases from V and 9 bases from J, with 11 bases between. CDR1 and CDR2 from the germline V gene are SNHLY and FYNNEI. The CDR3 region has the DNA TGTGCCAGCAGTGAACGTCTGCTCGGGCAGTACTTC. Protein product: CASSERLLGQYF.

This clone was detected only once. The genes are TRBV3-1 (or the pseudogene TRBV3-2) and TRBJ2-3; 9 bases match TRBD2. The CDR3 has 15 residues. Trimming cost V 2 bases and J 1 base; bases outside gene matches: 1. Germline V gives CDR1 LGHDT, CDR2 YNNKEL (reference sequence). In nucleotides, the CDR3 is TGTGCCAGCAGCCAACGGACTAGCGGCACAGATACGCAGTATTTT. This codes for CASSQRTSGTDTQYF.

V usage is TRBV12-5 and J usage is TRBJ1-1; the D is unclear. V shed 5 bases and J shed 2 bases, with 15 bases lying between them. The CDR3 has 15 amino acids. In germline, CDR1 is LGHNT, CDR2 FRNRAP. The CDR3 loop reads CASGLRHNQNTEAFF. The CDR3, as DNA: TGTGCTAGTGGTCTCCGACATAATCAAAACACTGAAGCTTTCTTT.

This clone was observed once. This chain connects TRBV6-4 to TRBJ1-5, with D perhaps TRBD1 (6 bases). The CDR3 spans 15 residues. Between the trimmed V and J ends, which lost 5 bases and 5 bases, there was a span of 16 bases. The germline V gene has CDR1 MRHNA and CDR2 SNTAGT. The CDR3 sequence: CASSSTGLPDQPQHF. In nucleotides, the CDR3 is TGTGCCAGCAGTTCTACAGGGCTGCCGGATCAGCCCCAGCATTTT.

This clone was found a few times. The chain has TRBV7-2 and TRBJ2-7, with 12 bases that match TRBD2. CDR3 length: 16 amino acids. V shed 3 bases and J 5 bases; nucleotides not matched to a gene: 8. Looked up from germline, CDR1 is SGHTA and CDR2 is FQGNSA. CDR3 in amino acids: CASSLRTSGIFDEQYF. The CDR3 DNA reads TGTGCCAGCAGCTTGCGGACTAGCGGGATATTCGACGAGCAGTACTTC.

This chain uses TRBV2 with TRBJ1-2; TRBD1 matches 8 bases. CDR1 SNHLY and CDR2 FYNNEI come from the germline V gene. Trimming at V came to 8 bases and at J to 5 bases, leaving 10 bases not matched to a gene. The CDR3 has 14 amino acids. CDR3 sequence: CASAITGTGYGYTF. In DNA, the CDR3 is TGTGCCAGCGCCATCACCGGGACAGGATATGGCTACACCTTC.

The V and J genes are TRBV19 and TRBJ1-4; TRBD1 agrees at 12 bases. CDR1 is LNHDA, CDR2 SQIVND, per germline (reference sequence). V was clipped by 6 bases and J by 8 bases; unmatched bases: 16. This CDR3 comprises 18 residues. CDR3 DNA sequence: TGTGCCAGTAGATCGGGACAGGGGGCTGGATTTTGGAAAGAAAAACTGTTTTTT. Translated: CASRSGQGAGFWKEKLFF.

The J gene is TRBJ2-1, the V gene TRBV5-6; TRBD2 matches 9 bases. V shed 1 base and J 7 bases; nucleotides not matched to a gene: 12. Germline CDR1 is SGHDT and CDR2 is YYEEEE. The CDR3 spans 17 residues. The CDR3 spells CASSLRPAGGAGNEQFF. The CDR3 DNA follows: TGTGCCAGCAGCTTGCGACCAGCGGGGGGTGCAGGTAATGAGCAGTTCTTC.

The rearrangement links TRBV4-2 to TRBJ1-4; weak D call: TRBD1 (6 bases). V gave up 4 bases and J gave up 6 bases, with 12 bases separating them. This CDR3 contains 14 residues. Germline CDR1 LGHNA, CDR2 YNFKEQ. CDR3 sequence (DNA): TGTGCCAGCAGCCCTCACAGGGAAGATGAAAAACTGTTTTTT. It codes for CASSPHREDEKLFF.

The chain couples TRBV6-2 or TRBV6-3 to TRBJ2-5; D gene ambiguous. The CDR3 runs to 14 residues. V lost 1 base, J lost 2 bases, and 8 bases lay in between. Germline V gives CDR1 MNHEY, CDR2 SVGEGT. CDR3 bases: TGTGCCAGCAGTTACTATCCCGAGCAAGAGACCCAGTACTTC. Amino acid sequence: CASSYYPEQETQYF.

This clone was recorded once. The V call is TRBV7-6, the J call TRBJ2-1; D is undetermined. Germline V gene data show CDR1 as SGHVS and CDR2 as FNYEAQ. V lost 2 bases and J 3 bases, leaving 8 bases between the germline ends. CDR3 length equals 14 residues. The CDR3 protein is CASSLYAVYNEQFF. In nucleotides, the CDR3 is TGTGCCAGCAGCTTATATGCGGTCTACAATGAGCAGTTCTTC.

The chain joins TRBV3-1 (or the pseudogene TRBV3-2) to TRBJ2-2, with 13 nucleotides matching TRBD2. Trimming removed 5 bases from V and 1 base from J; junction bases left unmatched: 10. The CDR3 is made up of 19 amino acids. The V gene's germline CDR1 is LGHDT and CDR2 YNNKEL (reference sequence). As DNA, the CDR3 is TGTGCCAGCAGCTCTCGGAGGACTAGCGGGAGAGGGAACACCGGGGAGCTGTTTTTT. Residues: CASSSRRTSGRGNTGELFF.

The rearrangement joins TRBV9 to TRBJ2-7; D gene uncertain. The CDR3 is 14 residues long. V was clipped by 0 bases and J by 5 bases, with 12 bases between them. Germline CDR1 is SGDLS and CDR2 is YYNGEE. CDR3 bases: TGTGCCAGCAGCGTAGGTTGGAGTGTACACGAGCAGTACTTC. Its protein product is CASSVGWSVHEQYF.

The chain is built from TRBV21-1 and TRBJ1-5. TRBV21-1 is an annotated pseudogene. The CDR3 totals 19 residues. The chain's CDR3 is CASSKVVEGEGNFNQPQHF. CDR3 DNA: TGTGCCAGCAGCAAAGTCGTAGAGGGGGAGGGGAATTTCAATCAGCCCCAGCATTTT.

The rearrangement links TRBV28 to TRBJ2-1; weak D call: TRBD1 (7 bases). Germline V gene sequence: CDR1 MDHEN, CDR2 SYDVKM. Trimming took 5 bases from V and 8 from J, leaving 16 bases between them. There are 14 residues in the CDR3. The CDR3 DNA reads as TGTGCCAGCAGTCCGACAGGGACTCTCTATGAGCAGTTCTTC. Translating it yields CASSPTGTLYEQFF.

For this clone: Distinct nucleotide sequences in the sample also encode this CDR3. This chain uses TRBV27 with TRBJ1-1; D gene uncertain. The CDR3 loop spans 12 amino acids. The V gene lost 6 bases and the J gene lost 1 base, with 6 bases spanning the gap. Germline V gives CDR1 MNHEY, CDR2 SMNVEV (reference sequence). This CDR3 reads CASSGGNTEAFF. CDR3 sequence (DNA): TGTGCCAGCAGCGGTGGGAACACTGAAGCTTTCTTT.

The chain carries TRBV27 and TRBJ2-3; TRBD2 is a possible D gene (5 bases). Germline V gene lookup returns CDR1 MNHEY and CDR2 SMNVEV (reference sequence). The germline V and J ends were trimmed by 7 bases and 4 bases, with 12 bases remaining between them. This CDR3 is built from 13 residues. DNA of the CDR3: TGTGCCAGCACGCCGGGGTGGGCAGATACGCAGTATTTT. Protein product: CASTPGWADTQYF.

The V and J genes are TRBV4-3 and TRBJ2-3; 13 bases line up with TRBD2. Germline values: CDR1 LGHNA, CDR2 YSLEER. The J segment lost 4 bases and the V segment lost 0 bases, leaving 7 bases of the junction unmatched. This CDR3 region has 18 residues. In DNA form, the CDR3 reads TGCGCCAGCAGCCAAGACTGGGGGACTAGCGGGAAGGCAGATACGCAGTATTTT. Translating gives CASSQDWGTSGKADTQYF.

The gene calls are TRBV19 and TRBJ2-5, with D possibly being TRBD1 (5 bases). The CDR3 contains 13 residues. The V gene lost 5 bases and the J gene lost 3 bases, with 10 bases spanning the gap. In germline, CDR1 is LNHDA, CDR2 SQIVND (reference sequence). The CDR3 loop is CASSVDREETQYF. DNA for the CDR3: TGTGCCAGTAGTGTCGACAGAGAAGAGACCCAGTACTTC.